Listed below are T cell receptor beta chains from one sample, sequenced in a study of early T cells in non-severe SARS-CoV-2 infection. TCRdb ran MiXCR on the 5' RACE reads and lists one entry per CDR3 protein. The sample carries under 85,000 distinct CDR3 sequences, approximately 12% recorded once. The source was whole blood, collected at baseline. Receptors were obtained from an adult who was a healthcare worker with PCR-confirmed SARS-CoV-2 infection or an uninfected control (not recorded which). The donor label of this sample is uncertain. CDR3s include the opening cysteine and the closing phenylalanine or tryptophan. The D gene is left open where the match is weak. Clone size is not always given. Where it is, it says once, few, many or a class for expanded clones.

D,size,J,V,CDR3,DNA
-,many,TRBJ1-1,TRBV12-3/TRBV12-4,CASRLLFGAPEAFF,TGTGCCAGCAGACTTCTCTTCGGGGCACCTGAAGCTTTCTTT
-,-,TRBJ2-1,TRBV6-1,CASSEAGRKHNEQFF,TGTGCCAGCAGTGAAGCCGGGCGTAAACACAATGAGCAGTTCTTC
-,-,TRBJ1-2,TRBV12-3/TRBV12-4,CASFGFLGYTF,TGTGCTAGCTTCGGTTTTCTTGGCTACACCTTC
TRBD1,few,TRBJ2-7,TRBV4-2,CASSQDSGQGYEQYF,TGTGCCAGCAGCCAAGATTCGGGACAGGGATACGAGCAGTACTTC
-,few,TRBJ2-7,TRBV4-2,CASPTSGTSERQYF,TGTGCCAGCCCTACCAGTGGAACGAGTGAGCGGCAGTACTTC
-,-,TRBJ1-1,TRBV7-9,CASSSGQKRNTEAFF,TGTGCCAGCAGCTCCGGACAGAAGCGGAACACTGAAGCTTTCTTT
-,many,TRBJ1-1,TRBV6-5,CASRGWGGDTEAFF,TGTGCCAGCAGGGGATGGGGGGGGGACACTGAAGCTTTCTTT
-,few,TRBJ1-2,TRBV3-1,CASSPYGTIRPGGYTF,TGTGCCAGCAGCCCGTATGGGACTATCCGCCCGGGTGGCTACACCTTC
-,-,TRBJ2-5,TRBV6-5,CASSVLGLRETQYF,TGTGCCAGCAGTGTCCTTGGATTACGGGAGACCCAGTACTTC
-,few,TRBJ2-7,TRBV7-2,CASTRRGVGGIYEQYF,TGTGCCAGCACCCGAAGGGGGGTCGGGGGAATATACGAGCAGTACTTC
-,-,TRBJ2-1,TRBV27,CASSTAGPAKTIFYNEQFF,TGTGCCAGCAGTACCGCCGGACCCGCCAAAACCATTTTCTACAATGAGCAGTTCTTC
TRBD2,many,TRBJ2-3,TRBV7-3,CASSRGLGTNTDTQYF,TGTGCCAGCAGCCGCGGCCTGGGGACTAACACAGATACGCAGTATTTT
-,once,TRBJ2-3,TRBV19,CASSIAYSPRAQYF,TGTGCCAGTAGTATTGCCTACAGCCCCAGGGCGCAGTATTTT
-,few,TRBJ2-7,TRBV12-5,CASGLFSSLSSYEQYF,TGTGCTAGTGGTTTGTTCTCTAGCCTCAGCTCCTACGAGCAGTACTTC